The clone carrying this TCR beta chain has a single count. These data belong to a study of shared clonotypes between healthy human individuals. Original data processing: In the immunoSEQ data, sequences were junction-only and lacked quality scores, so filtering differed. Sequencing was performed with immunoSEQ multiplex PCR; in TCRdb, only in-frame clones are kept and a portion is missing. D and trimming come from the DNA, and the V and J calls and clone size come from that table. There are about 1,500,000 clones in the sample; around 95% occur only once, and roughly 1.2% lies in the top ten. Each of the donors was a healthy adult who was HIV-negative and had not had a recent acute infection or vaccination. Negatively enriched CD4+ T cells were divided by CD45RA into naive and memory. Sequenced material: naive CD4+ T cells sorted from blood. This sample's subset: CD45RA+ positively selected. The sequence was obtained from a man aged 25-45 years in good health.

CDR3 nucleotide sequence: TGCGCCAGCAGCCAACATCCGGGACTAGCGGGAGGGTCCGCCCAAGAGACCCAGTACTTC. It encodes CASSQHPGLAGGSAQETQYF. The chain recombines TRBV4-3 with TRBJ2-5; 16 nucleotides match TRBD2. This CDR3 is 20 amino acids long. Germline V gene sequence: CDR1 LGHNA, CDR2 YSLEER. J lost 1 base, V lost 2 bases, and 10 bases had no gene match.